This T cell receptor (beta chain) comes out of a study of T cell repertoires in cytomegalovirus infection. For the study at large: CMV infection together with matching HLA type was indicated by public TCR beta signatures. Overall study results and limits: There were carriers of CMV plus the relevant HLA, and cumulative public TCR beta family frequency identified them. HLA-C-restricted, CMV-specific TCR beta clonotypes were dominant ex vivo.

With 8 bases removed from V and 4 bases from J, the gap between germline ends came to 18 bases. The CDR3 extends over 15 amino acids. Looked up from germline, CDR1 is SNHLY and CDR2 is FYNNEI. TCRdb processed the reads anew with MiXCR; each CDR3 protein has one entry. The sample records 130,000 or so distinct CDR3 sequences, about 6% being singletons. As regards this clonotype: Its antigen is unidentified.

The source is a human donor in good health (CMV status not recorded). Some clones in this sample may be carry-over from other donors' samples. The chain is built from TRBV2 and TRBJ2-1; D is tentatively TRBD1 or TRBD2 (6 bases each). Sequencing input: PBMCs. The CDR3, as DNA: TGTGCCAGCTGGAGGGGGATCGGGGGTTACAATGAGCAGTTCTTC. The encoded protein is CASWRGIGGYNEQFF.